This TCR beta chain was captured by sequencing in a study of cytomegalovirus exposure and HLA in healthy donors. Study observations and caveats: Further analysis, carried out later, found HLA-associated TCR beta chains more clonally expanded than equally common other chains. Among donors in an Asian-associated ancestry cluster, a later analysis reportedly found fewer N-insertions than the roughly 610-donor mean. No immune exposure information besides CMV serostatus was available.

This CDR3 region has 14 residues. From germline, CDR1 is SGDLS and CDR2 YYNGEE. Deletions cut 0 bases from V and 2 bases from J, with 9 bases between. Amplification used 60 Vbeta primers and 13 Jbeta primers. Sequenced by immunoSEQ multiplex PCR; TCRdb stores in-frame clones only, minus some. This sample carries 91,000 or so clones, 76% of them seen once, and the ten largest clones take 4% to 5.5%. In the case of this clone: Its antigen is unknown.

Each donor was nominally healthy when sampled (though unrecorded immune exposures were likely). V and J are TRBV9 and TRBJ2-7; D is uncertain. Specimen: PBMCs. The TCR originated in a man in his thirties or forties in good health and CMV-seropositive. CDR3: CASSVENKAYEQYF. The CDR3 DNA sequence: TGTGCCAGCAGCGTAGAGAACAAAGCCTACGAGCAGTACTTC.